Below, 5 T cell receptor beta chains from the same sample are listed, as sequenced in a study of technical replicates of blood from a handful of donors. The assay was immunoSEQ multiplex PCR, and TCRdb's table has in-frame clones only and misses some. This sample has 65,000 to 95,000 clones, with around 97% found just once. The material sequenced was T cells isolated from PBMCs. All receptors come from a human donor in good health.

The CDR3 DNA reads TGCGCCAGCAGCTTGGGGGGCGTTCGAGAGACCCAGTACTTC. It codes for CASSLGGVRETQYF. The chain employs TRBV5-1 and TRBJ2-5; weak D call: TRBD1 (5 bases). Deletions cut 0 bases from V and 4 bases from J, with 10 bases between. Germline values: CDR1 SGHRS, CDR2 YFSETQ. The CDR3 runs to 14 residues. The variable domain in full, completed from reference TRBV5-1 and TRBJ2-5, reads KAGVTQTPRYLIKTRGQQVTLSCSPISGHRSVSWYQQTPGQGLQFLFEYFSETQRNKGNFPGRFSGRQFSNSRSEMNVSTLELGDSALYLCASSLGGVRETQYFGPGTRLLVL.

V and J are TRBV9 and TRBJ2-1; D possibly corresponds to TRBD2 (6 bases). V lost 0 bases and J lost 4, with 20 bases in between. The CDR3 length is 18 residues. Germline V gives CDR1 SGDLS, CDR2 YYNGEE. CDR3 amino acids: CASSVEMWGTEGYNEQFF. The CDR3 DNA is TGTGCCAGCAGCGTAGAAATGTGGGGGACGGAGGGTTACAATGAGCAGTTCTTC.

The V and J genes are TRBV7-3 and TRBJ1-1; 9 nucleotides match TRBD1. With V trimmed by 5 bases and J by 4 bases, 5 bases remained unmatched. Germline assignment: CDR1 SGHTA and CDR2 FQGTGA. There are 14 residues in the CDR3. CDR3: CASSNRTGVTEAFF. The CDR3 nucleotides are TGTGCCAGCAGCAACCGGACAGGGGTCACTGAAGCTTTCTTT.

The rearrangement links TRBV27 to TRBJ2-3; unclear D gene. Trimming stripped 3 bases from V and 4 bases from J, with 2 bases between. Germline V gene data show CDR1 as MNHEY and CDR2 as SMNVEV (reference sequence). The CDR3 is made up of 11 amino acids. CDR3 sequence (DNA): TGTGCCAGCAGTTTCGCAGATACGCAGTATTTT. Amino acids: CASSFADTQYF.

The CDR3 sequence is CASSSQYSYEQYF. The CDR3 region has the DNA TGTGCCAGCAGTTCTCAGTACTCCTACGAGCAGTACTTC. The chain couples TRBV27 to TRBJ2-7, with D uncertain. Trimming pared 4 bases from V and 0 bases from J, leaving 7 bases between. The germline V gene encodes CDR1 MNHEY and CDR2 SMNVEV (reference sequence). This CDR3 is 13 amino acids long.